This T cell receptor beta chain was obtained from a study of OX40 agonist ivuxolimab in advanced cancers. The data were produced by immunoSEQ multiplex PCR, yet TCRdb's version contains in-frame clones alone and is incomplete. Counted here are under 50,000 clones, over 60% occurring once; the ten biggest clones make up approximately 8%. CDR1 and CDR2 (germline): MGHRA, YSYEKL. Trimming took 4 bases from V and 6 from J; bases not matched to a gene: 1. CDR3 length: 12 amino acids. Sequenced here: CD4+ or CD8+ T cells sorted from blood, sampled in a trial of the OX40 agonist ivuxolimab. This receptor was identified in an adult with an advanced solid tumor such as melanoma, head and neck, liver or kidney cancer. V and J are TRBV4-1 and TRBJ2-7; 9 bases line up with TRBD1. In DNA, the CDR3 is TGCGCCAGCAGCCCACAGGGGGCCGAGCAGTACTTC. Translating gives CASSPQGAEQYF.